One sample yielded the 15 T cell receptor beta chains listed below, sequenced in a study of blood T cell repertoires in COVID-19. The assay was immunoSEQ multiplex PCR, and TCRdb's table has in-frame clones only and misses some. The sample has 160,000 or so clones, about 80% seen once. The sample was peripheral blood. The origin of the receptors is a woman between 70 and 85 years old with acute or convalescent COVID-19.

The chain couples TRBV7-9 to TRBJ2-5; D remains unclear. The CDR3 consists of 13 residues. V was cut by 5 bases and J by 1 base, with 8 bases left in between. Germline V gene data show CDR1 as SEHNR and CDR2 as FQNEAQ (reference sequence). CDR3 DNA sequence: TGTGCCAGCAGCCCGTTACTCCAAGAGACCCAGTACTTC. Translated: CASSPLLQETQYF.

The chain recombines TRBV18 with TRBJ1-1; no definite D call. V dropped 0 bases and J dropped 3 bases, with 14 bases sitting between them. CDR1 and CDR2 (germline): KGHSH, LQKENI. CDR3 length: 16 residues. The CDR3 nucleotides are TGTGCCAGCTCACCACCGTTGGGCTTAGGTGACACTGAAGCTTTCTTT. Translated: CASSPPLGLGDTEAFF.

The chain employs TRBV29-1 and TRBJ1-2; the match to TRBD1 covers 7 bases. Germline V CDR1 and CDR2: SQVTM, ANQGSEA. The ends lost 7 bases at V and 3 bases at J; junction bases unmatched: 8. The CDR3 sequence is 13 residues long. CDR3 residues: CSATGTEDYGYTF. DNA of the CDR3: TGCAGCGCAACAGGGACAGAGGACTATGGCTACACCTTC.

V and J are TRBV20-1 and TRBJ2-7; D remains unclear. The V end was cut by 0 bases, the J end by 3 bases, with 3 bases between. There are 11 residues in the CDR3. Germline CDR1 is DFQATT and CDR2 is SNEGSKA (reference sequence). DNA of the CDR3: TGCAGTGCTAGAGACTACTACGAGCAGTACTTC. This encodes CSARDYYEQYF.

The chain recombines TRBV5-1 with TRBJ1-1; TRBD1 might be the D (5 bases). The CDR3 is 15 residues long. Germline CDR1 and CDR2: SGHRS and YFSETQ. Trimming left V 0 bases short and J 4 bases short, with 13 bases between. The CDR3 is CASSLARDWATEAFF. The CDR3 DNA sequence: TGCGCCAGCAGCTTGGCTAGGGACTGGGCCACTGAAGCTTTCTTT.

The chain links TRBV10-3 to TRBJ1-2; 7 nucleotides agree with TRBD1. CDR1 is ENHRY, CDR2 SYGVKD, per germline. The CDR3 is 12 residues long. Unmatched junction bases numbered 10, after V lost 10 bases and J lost 8 bases. CDR3 sequence: CATAQGGGGYTF. CDR3 DNA sequence: TGTGCCACCGCCCAGGGGGGAGGCGGCTACACCTTC.

The chain carries TRBV6-5 and TRBJ2-7; 9 nucleotides align to TRBD1. CDR3 length equals 13 residues. The germline gives CDR1 MNHEY, CDR2 SVGAGI. Unmatched junction bases numbered 7, after V lost 5 bases and J lost 8 bases. CDR3 DNA sequence: TGTGCCAGCAGTCCTATGGGACAGGGTAAGCAGTACTTC. Its translation is CASSPMGQGKQYF.

J is TRBJ2-2 and V is TRBV18; 10 nucleotides line up with TRBD1. Germline V lookup: CDR1 KGHSH, CDR2 LQKENI. With 2 bases clipped from V and 3 bases from J, the junction kept 9 bases outside the gene matches. This CDR3 contains 18 residues. The CDR3 bases are TGTGCCAGCTCACCAATCTTAACCGGGACAGGGGACACCGGGGAGCTGTTTTTT. Residues: CASSPILTGTGDTGELFF.

This chain uses TRBV4-3 with TRBJ1-2; the D is unclear. The CDR3 is 14 residues long. Trimming took 0 bases from V and 4 from J, leaving 9 bases between them. Germline CDR1 and CDR2: LGHNA and YSLEER. DNA of the CDR3: TGCGCCAGCAGCCAAGATTTCACACCCTATGGCTACACCTTC. Protein sequence: CASSQDFTPYGYTF.

The V gene is TRBV6-5, the J gene TRBJ1-1, with D hard to call. This CDR3 contains 13 residues. Germline V CDR1 and CDR2: MNHEY, SVGAGI. Trimming took off 6 bases at V and 4 bases at J, with 12 bases between the two ends. The CDR3 DNA follows: TGTGCCAGCAGGATAATTCGGGGCACTGAAGCTTTCTTT. Translated: CASRIIRGTEAFF.

This clone came up once. The CDR3 spells CASSRDRGTETQYF. DNA of the CDR3: TGTGCCAGCAGTCGGGACAGGGGAACAGAGACCCAGTACTTC. The rearrangement links TRBV6-5 to TRBJ2-5; 10 bases are a match to TRBD1. In germline, CDR1 is MNHEY, CDR2 SVGAGI. The V and J ends lost 5 bases and 4 bases, in that order; junction bases with no gene match: 4. This CDR3 is 14 amino acids long.

The chain couples TRBV7-2 to TRBJ2-7; D gene unclear. This CDR3 is built from 14 residues. The germline gives CDR1 SGHTA, CDR2 FQGNSA. The V end lost 5 bases, the J end lost 0 bases, and 11 bases lay between the germline ends. CDR3 region: CASSPDTYSYEQYF. In DNA form, the CDR3 reads TGTGCCAGCAGCCCCGACACCTACTCCTACGAGCAGTACTTC.

The sample holds a few counts of this clone. V usage is TRBV6-5 and J usage is TRBJ1-4; D possibly corresponds to TRBD1 (5 bases). V gave up 6 bases and J gave up 6 bases, with 14 bases separating them. The CDR3 spans 14 residues. Germline V gene lookup returns CDR1 MNHEY and CDR2 SVGAGI. For the CDR3, the DNA is TGTGCCAGCAGGATACAGGCTGGGGATGAAAAACTGTTTTTT. It specifies CASRIQAGDEKLFF.

This clone appeared a single time. This chain uses TRBV7-9 with TRBJ2-3; 7 nucleotides agree with TRBD1. CDR3 size: 16 residues. The trim removed 5 bases at V and 2 bases at J, leaving 10 bases unmatched. From germline, CDR1 is SEHNR and CDR2 FQNEAQ (reference sequence). In DNA form, the CDR3 reads TGTGCCAGCAGCCCATCGGGGACAGAGGACACAGATACGCAGTATTTT. This encodes CASSPSGTEDTDTQYF.

The CDR3 is CASSFMGQGSGGYTF. The CDR3 DNA sequence: TGTGCCAGCAGTTTTATGGGACAGGGATCGGGCGGCTACACCTTC. The chain combines TRBV28 with TRBJ1-2; 9 bases match TRBD1. CDR3 size: 15 residues. V gave up 3 bases and J gave up 8 bases; unmatched junction bases: 10. Germline values: CDR1 MDHEN, CDR2 SYDVKM.